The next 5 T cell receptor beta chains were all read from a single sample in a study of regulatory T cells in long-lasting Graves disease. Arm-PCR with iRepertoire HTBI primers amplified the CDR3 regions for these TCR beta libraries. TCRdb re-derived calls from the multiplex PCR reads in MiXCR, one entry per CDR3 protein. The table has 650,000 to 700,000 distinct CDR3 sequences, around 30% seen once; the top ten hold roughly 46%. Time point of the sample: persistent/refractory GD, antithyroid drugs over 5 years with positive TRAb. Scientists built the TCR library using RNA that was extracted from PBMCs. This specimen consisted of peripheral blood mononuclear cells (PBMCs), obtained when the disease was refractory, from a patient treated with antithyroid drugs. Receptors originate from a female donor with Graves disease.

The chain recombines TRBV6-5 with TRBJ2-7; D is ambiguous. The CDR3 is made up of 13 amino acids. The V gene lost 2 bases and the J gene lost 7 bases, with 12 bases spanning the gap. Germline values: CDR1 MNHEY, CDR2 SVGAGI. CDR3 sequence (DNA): TGTGCCAGCAGTTACCGACAAGGTTGGGAGCAGTACTTC. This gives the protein CASSYRQGWEQYF.

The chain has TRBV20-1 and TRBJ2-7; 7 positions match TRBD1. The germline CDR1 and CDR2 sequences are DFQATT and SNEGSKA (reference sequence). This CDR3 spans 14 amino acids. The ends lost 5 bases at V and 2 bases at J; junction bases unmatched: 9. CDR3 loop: CSAEPGQRTYEQYF. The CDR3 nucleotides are TGCAGTGCTGAACCGGGACAGAGAACCTACGAGCAGTACTTC.

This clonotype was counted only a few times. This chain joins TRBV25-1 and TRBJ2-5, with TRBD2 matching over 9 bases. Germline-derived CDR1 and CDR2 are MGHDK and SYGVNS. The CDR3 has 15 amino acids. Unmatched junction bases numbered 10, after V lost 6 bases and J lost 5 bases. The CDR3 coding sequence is TGTGCCAGCAGGGCTAGCGGGGCAGGCTGGGAGACCCAGTACTTC. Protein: CASRASGAGWETQYF.

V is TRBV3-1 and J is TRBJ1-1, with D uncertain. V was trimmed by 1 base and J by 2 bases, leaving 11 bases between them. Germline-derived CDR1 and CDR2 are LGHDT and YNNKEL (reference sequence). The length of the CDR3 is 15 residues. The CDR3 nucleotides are TGTGCCAGCAGCCAAGGGGTAAGAATCAACACTGAAGCTTTCTTT. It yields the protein CASSQGVRINTEAFF.

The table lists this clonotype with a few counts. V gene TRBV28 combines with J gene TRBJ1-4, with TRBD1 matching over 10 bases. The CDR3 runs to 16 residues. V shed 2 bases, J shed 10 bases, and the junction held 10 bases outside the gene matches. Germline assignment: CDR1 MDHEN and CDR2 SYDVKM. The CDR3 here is CASSLPPGQGFGKLFF. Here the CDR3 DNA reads TGTGCCAGCAGTTTACCCCCGGGACAGGGGTTCGGAAAACTGTTTTTT.